This T cell receptor (beta chain) was profiled in a study of radiotherapy plus CTLA-4 blockade in lung cancer. As for the study in general: In 18% of patients, objective responses were seen; around 31% had disease control. Study-wide points: Tumor-derived TCR clones expanded in blood after radiotherapy plus ipilimumab. With interferon-beta, early dynamics of blood T cell clones were reported to best predict response.

Assay used: immunoSEQ multiplex PCR; TCRdb lists only in-frame clones, some missing. The table includes some 66,000 clones, over 75% detected once. CTLA-4 blockade using ipilimumab, together with focal radiation, was received by patients with chemo-refractory metastatic non-small-cell lung cancer. The CDR3 totals 15 residues. Germline V gene data show CDR1 as MGHRA and CDR2 as YSYEKL. The germline V and J ends were trimmed by 1 base and 2 bases, with 11 bases remaining between them. This clone was recorded many times. Its antigen is still unknown. The TCR comes from a human donor with non-small cell lung cancer who had a partial response to radiotherapy plus ipilimumab. The source material was peripheral blood, sampled from a patient treated with radiotherapy plus ipilimumab. The J gene is TRBJ1-2, the V gene TRBV4-1, with D unclear. This chain's CDR3 is CASSQVGTLNYGYTF. As DNA, the CDR3 is TGCGCCAGCAGCCAAGTCGGTACTCTCAACTATGGCTACACCTTC.